In its sample, the clone carrying this TCR beta chain was seen many times. The sample comes from a study of neurological immune-mediated disorders. TCRdb ran MiXCR on the 5' RACE reads and lists one entry per CDR3 protein. The sample has tens of thousands of distinct CDR3 sequences, 6.5% to 8.5% seen once. Sorted libraries were made with some 930,000 CD4+ or CD8+ T cells. With 4 bases clipped from V and 5 bases from J, the junction kept 8 bases outside the gene matches. Germline CDR1 and CDR2: LGHDT and YNNKEL (reference sequence). The CDR3 is 14 residues long. The specimen sequenced was CD4+ T cells from blood. The TCR sequence derives from a man aged 50-60 years in good health. The J gene is TRBJ2-7, the V gene TRBV3-1; the match to TRBD2 covers 7 bases. CDR3 nucleotides: TGTGCCAGCAGCCTTGGACTAGTGCCCAACGAGCAGTACTTC. It encodes CASSLGLVPNEQYF.